The text below deals with one T cell receptor beta chain. The data stem from a study of blood T cells in healthy people across ages. Primers used in a second PCR of about 7 to 12 cycles were a sample-barcoded 5' primer and a J-beta primer mix. TCRdb recomputed calls from the 5' RACE reads with MiXCR, one row per CDR3 protein. The sample records fewer than 800,000 distinct CDR3 sequences, about 21% being singletons. The sequence was collected from a man between 65 and 79 years old in good health. The sequencing sample was made of blood.

As DNA, the CDR3 is TGCAGTGCCCCGGGACTAGCGGCTGACAATGAGCAGTTCTTC. This sequence encodes CSAPGLAADNEQFF. This chain connects TRBV20-1 to TRBJ2-1; 11 bases map to TRBD2. Looked up from germline, CDR1 is DFQATT and CDR2 is SNEGSKA (reference sequence). This CDR3 contains 14 residues. V trimming: 6 bases; J trimming: 5 bases; junction bases outside the gene matches: 6.